Below, 8 T cell receptor beta chains from the same sample are listed, as sequenced in a study of molecular identifiers for immune sequencing clone quantification. TCRdb re-called the PCR reads through MiXCR, storing one row per CDR3 protein. Among approximately 680,000 distinct CDR3 sequences listed, over 25% were seen once. The sequenced sample was naive CD8+ T cells from blood, with Jurkat cell RNA spiked in. Subset of the sample: FACS-sorted CD8+CD4-CCR7+CD45RA+ naive T cells. These receptors were collected from a human donor in good health. Some libraries in this study had Jurkat cell RNA spiked in.

With regard to this clonotype: This may stem from a read error, because a much larger clone lies one nucleotide away. The chain couples TRBV28 to TRBJ2-7; 8 bases agree with TRBD2. The CDR3 sequence is 16 residues long. V was clipped by 5 bases and J by 2 bases; unmatched bases: 11. CDR1 and CDR2 (germline): MDHEN, SYDVKM. The CDR3 protein is CASSTAPGTSTYEQYF. The CDR3, as DNA: TGTGCCAGCAGTACAGCGCCCGGGACTAGTACCTACGAGCAGTACTTC.

In regard to this clonotype: In this CDR3 the conserved last residue, phenylalanine or tryptophan, is missing, so a read error is likely. The V gene is TRBV11-2, the J gene TRBJ2-7; 11 bases map to TRBD1. With 3 bases clipped from V and 2 bases from J, the junction kept 3 bases outside the gene matches. The CDR3 loop spans 15 amino acids. Germline-derived CDR1 and CDR2 are SGHAT and FQNNGV. The CDR3 bases are TGTGCCAGCAGCTTTCCGGGACAGGGGGCCTACGAGCAGTACTCC. Translation: CASSFPGQGAYEQYS.

This clonotype was picked up many times. J is TRBJ1-1 and V is TRBV14, with D unclear. The CDR3 contains 20 residues. Germline lookup yields CDR1 SGHDN and CDR2 FVKESK. Trimming took 0 bases from V and 3 from J, leaving 26 bases between them. The CDR3 DNA is TGTGCCAGCAGCCAAGATAGATTTCAGTCCATAAGGCATCCCTACACTGAAGCTTTCTTT. This translates into CASSQDRFQSIRHPYTEAFF.

The chain carries TRBV30 and TRBJ2-3; perhaps TRBD2 as D (5 bases). Germline-derived CDR1 and CDR2 are GTSNPN and SVGIG (reference sequence). Trimming cost V 2 bases and J 0 bases, with 9 bases left between them. This CDR3 has 14 residues. The CDR3 sequence is CAWSQDSSTDTQYF. CDR3 coding DNA: TGTGCCTGGAGTCAGGACTCAAGCACAGATACGCAGTATTTT.

The V and J genes are TRBV7-2 and TRBJ2-7, with 9 nucleotides matching TRBD1. Trimming at V came to 3 bases and at J to 6 bases, leaving 15 bases not matched to a gene. CDR1 and CDR2 (germline): SGHTA, FQGNSA. This CDR3 is built from 17 residues. For the CDR3, the DNA is TGTGCCAGCAGCTTCGGCCCCGGGACAGGGTTGAAGGGCGAGCAGTACTTC. This sequence encodes CASSFGPGTGLKGEQYF.

This clonotype came up a few times. The CDR3 nucleotides read TGTGCCACCAGCCCTCTTTGGAGAGCGGGAGATAACTACGAGCAGTACTTC. Translation gives CATSPLWRAGDNYEQYF. This sequence joins TRBV15 and TRBJ2-7, with 8 bases matching TRBD2. Germline V lookup: CDR1 LNHNV, CDR2 YYDKDF (reference sequence). The trim removed 5 bases at V and 3 bases at J, leaving 15 bases unmatched. This CDR3 comprises 17 residues.

This clonotype was counted at least ten times. The rearrangement uses TRBV11-2 and TRBJ2-2; no clear D gene. Germline CDR1 SGHAT, CDR2 FQNNGV. V was pared by 0 bases and J by 3 bases, with 14 bases between. There are 17 residues in the CDR3. CDR3 coding DNA: TGTGCCAGCAGCTTAGAGCCTGTGCCACTGGACACCGGGGAGCTGTTTTTT. It specifies CASSLEPVPLDTGELFF.

A few counts support this clonotype. This chain connects TRBV15 to TRBJ1-4; tentatively, D is TRBD1 (6 bases). Germline V lookup: CDR1 LNHNV, CDR2 YYDKDF (reference sequence). V gave up 3 bases and J gave up 6 bases, with 11 bases separating them. The CDR3 extends over 14 amino acids. The CDR3 nucleotides read TGTGCCACCAGCAGGGTCAGGGGAGATGAAAAACTGTTTTTT. Translating it yields CATSRVRGDEKLFF.